This T cell receptor (beta chain) was sequenced for a study of cytomegalovirus exposure and HLA in healthy donors listed by TCRdb under 2017. Looking at the study overall: According to an earlier analysis of a few hundred of the donors, about 179 million T cells yielded approximately 120 million unique TCR beta sequences and about 300 Gb of sequence data. Alongside the repertoire data, information on donor age, sex, ethnicity and CMV serostatus was compiled. Every discovery cohort repertoire had been produced on one sequencing platform. Among 300 to 500 genotyped donors of the cohort, an average of approximately 200,000 unique TCR beta nucleotide sequences was sequenced per donor, of which 15% to 20% were non-productive. Using immunosequencing, the study profiled T cell repertoires from 666 subjects and related those repertoires to cytomegalovirus serostatus. A later genetic analysis used genome-wide SNP genotypes for about 60% of the roughly 700 donors, treating that subset as a discovery cohort. Four or five DR-DQ haplotypes were handled as single units for association and clustering, since linkage in the cohort was strong. Rather than using new phenotypic data, the later analysis identified candidate immune exposures from TCR beta sequences and from how often those sequences occurred across donors. In an earlier analysis of around 540 of the donors, high-throughput TCR beta sequencing was used to judge whether each TCR beta V gene segment behaved as functional or pseudogenic. In a later analysis, previously published TCR beta repertoires from about 640 donors were re-analyzed and high-resolution HLA genotyping was added so that TCR occurrence patterns could be studied. Class I and class II HLA loci were covered by the typing at four-digit resolution. A separate validation cohort of 100 to 150 different subjects was used in addition to the approximately 670-subject first cohort. To predict cytomegalovirus infection status, the study combined high-throughput TCR immunosequencing, statistical association of individual TCRs with disease status, and machine learning. The study aimed to test whether signatures of past pathogen exposure could be identified by cataloging public T cell receptors. Approximately 300 gigabases of sequencing data and around 85 million unique TCR sequences made up an early release that covered 500 to 700 HLA-typed donors. Of the 398 genotyped donors, about 80% fell in the genetic ancestry cluster associated with self-reported Caucasian donors. The number of typed donors differed by locus: 629-630 for A, B, C, DRB1 and DQB1; approximately 520 for DQA1; some 610 for DPA1; and some 430 for DPB1. On the study overall, not on this receptor specifically: A later analysis associated around 16,000 TCR beta sequences with specific HLA alleles at a false discovery rate of 0.05. In a later analysis, TCR association rates were found to vary across HLA loci, with the most associated TCRs seen for DRB1 alleles and the fewest for HLA-C alleles. In a later analysis, HLA-associated TCR beta chains showed more clonal expansion and lower generation probabilities than non-associated chains that were equally common. A further reported finding was that TCR beta sequences accurately predicted the HLA-A and HLA-B alleles for most subjects in the first cohort. Most CMV-associated TCR beta chains appeared to be HLA-restricted in a later analysis, and the HLA associations seemed to be driven largely by CMV exposure. Several of the top co-occurrence clusters appeared to be linked to parvovirus B19, influenza, CMV and Epstein-Barr virus, according to a later analysis. A later genetic analysis associated a missense DCLRE1C variant with V-gene and J-gene trimming of TCR beta chains, and an independent cohort replicated the association. Roughly 15 rarely observed V segments, including chromosome 9 orphons, were excluded from the earlier analysis of approximately 500 of the donors because counts were too low. This cohort had only TCR beta chains sequenced, and the lack of alpha or paired-chain data limited which features could be detected. Three of the identified cytomegalovirus-associated TCR beta chains were confirmed in vitro to be specific for cytomegalovirus antigens. Cytomegalovirus status was reported to be diagnosed by the classifier with high specificity and sensitivity in both the original and validation cohorts. In the study, approximately 160 TCR beta chains were listed as associated with cytomegalovirus. While some public TCRs were present in many individuals, most TCR sequences turned up only very rarely across donors. In an earlier analysis of 500 to 650 of the donors, most TCR beta V segments appeared in productive rearrangements about 90% or about 30% of the time, broadly matching IMGT annotations. Strong co-occurrence of HLA alleles, especially DR and DQ, made assigning TCR associations to individual alleles difficult. The 87-base-pair reads could not distinguish some IMGT-functional V segments, including TRBV6-2 and TRBV6-3, so those segments were excluded. The authors suggested that the approach could potentially be generalized to other disease states and immunological phenotypes. Because HLA typing was unavailable for some donors at each locus, only the typed subset was used in association tests. The only immune exposure information available for the cohort was CMV serostatus. Linkage disequilibrium might explain the correlated functional status among segregating V segments, but an unknown experimental factor could not be ruled out. The sequencing pipeline was judged likely to have produced a cluster of highly shared sequence variants as a technical artifact. In a later genetic analysis, fewer N-insertions in productive TCRs were reported among donors in an Asian-associated ancestry cluster than the roughly 640-donor mean. Presence/absence analyses assumed roughly uniform sequencing depth across donors, an assumption that may not hold.

Receptor libraries were prepared by the immunoSEQ multiplex PCR assay. For the multiplex PCR, a mixture combining 60 forward primers for TCR Vbeta segments and 13 reverse primers for TCR Jbeta segments was used. A multiplex PCR assay on genomic DNA amplified the CDR3 region of rearranged TCR beta genes. Amplified TCR beta libraries were sequenced as 87-base-pair reads on the Illumina HiSeq System. The original pipeline was this. Across the 640 or so repertoires, a later analysis counted approximately 83 million unique TCR beta chains, around 11 million of which were shared by at least two donors. A nearest-neighbor algorithm error-corrected the raw reads and collapsed the reads into unique sequences, merging closely related sequences to remove PCR and sequencing errors. To assign V, D and J gene segments, CDR3 sequences were aligned to IMGT reference sequences. For a sequence to be retained, at least a six-nucleotide match to both a V gene segment and a J gene segment was required. A rearrangement was called productive if the CDR3 had no stop codons and remained in frame with V and J, and every other rearrangement was called non-productive. CDR3 was defined by IMGT convention, running from the second conserved V-encoded cysteine to the conserved J-encoded phenylalanine. The earlier analysis of 450 to 750 of the donors excluded any sequence lacking an unambiguous match to a single V gene segment. In an earlier analysis of a few hundred of the donors, V segments were called functional above 56.7% productive rearrangements and were called segregating when the between-donor standard deviation exceeded 5%. A statistical classification framework was built for diagnosing cytomegalovirus status from the catalog of TCR beta chain sequences. In a later analysis, TCR nucleotide sequences were compared against IMGT/GENE-DB human TR gene sequences so that V and J genes could be assigned. The TCRdist pipeline was used in a later analysis to assign CDR3 sequences and most-parsimonious VDJ recombination scenarios. In a later analysis, each TCR beta chain was defined by its CDR3 amino acid sequence together with its V-gene family, and reads lacking a unique V-gene family were excluded. To address suspected cross-contamination and a sequencing artifact, a later analysis removed roughly 640 highly shared, low-generation-probability nucleotide sequences. For each public chain, a later analysis derived a clonal expansion index from normalized ranks of inferred template counts within each repertoire. A later analysis computed generation probabilities with a VDJ recombination model fitted to out-of-frame rearrangements, and checked the results against IGoR. A later analysis scored TCR-TCR, TCR-HLA and TCR-CMV co-occurrence with hypergeometric tests, applying a repertoire-size bias correction to TCR pairs. False discovery rates were estimated in a later analysis by permuting HLA or CMV assignments 20 times. A later analysis grouped co-occurring TCRs with DBSCAN, adding TCRdist sequence similarity when clustering within HLA-allele-positive subsets. Co-occurrence clustering excluded repertoires with fewer than 30,000 or more than 120,000 public chains, plus five with anomalous nucleotide sharing. Drawn from immuneACCESS, this table holds only the in-frame rearrangements with V and J called that TCRdb kept. Clones are partly lost; checked studies trace under half to an unresolved V gene and leave the rest unexplained. V, J and clone size derive from that table, while D and trimming were established from the DNA sequence. The sample table lists some 170,000 clones, roughly 70% of them with a count of one. 2.9% of the sample is taken by the ten largest.

In total, approximately 690 healthy bone marrow donors made up the cohort. At the time of sampling, all cohort members were nominally healthy, though unrecorded immune exposures were likely present. The donor tested CMV seronegative and was one of the 352 seronegative cohort members. A peripheral blood sample was provided by each donor, and peripheral blood mononuclear cells were used for TCR beta sequencing. The Qiagen DNeasy Blood Extraction Kit was used to extract genomic DNA from the blood cell samples. Sequences SGHRS (CDR1) and YFSETQ (CDR2) are obtained from the germline V gene. V is pared back by 4 bases and J by 10 bases, with 15 bases lying between the germline termini. The CDR3 contains 14 residues, cysteine and phenylalanine counted. Kept here is only the CDR3 DNA, which spans 42 bases and is read in frame from base 1. Points on this clone: There is no known antigen for this receptor. Base qualities are not recorded, but no much larger clone differs from it by a single base.

This TCR was sampled from a male donor in good health and CMV-seronegative. The sequencing input was PBMCs. The V gene is TRBV5-1 and the J gene is TRBJ1-6; no D gene can be assigned with confidence. The DNA sequence is given as TGCGCCAGCAGCCCTGTTGACATGAAATCACCCCTCCACTTT. It specifies CASSPVDMKSPLHF.